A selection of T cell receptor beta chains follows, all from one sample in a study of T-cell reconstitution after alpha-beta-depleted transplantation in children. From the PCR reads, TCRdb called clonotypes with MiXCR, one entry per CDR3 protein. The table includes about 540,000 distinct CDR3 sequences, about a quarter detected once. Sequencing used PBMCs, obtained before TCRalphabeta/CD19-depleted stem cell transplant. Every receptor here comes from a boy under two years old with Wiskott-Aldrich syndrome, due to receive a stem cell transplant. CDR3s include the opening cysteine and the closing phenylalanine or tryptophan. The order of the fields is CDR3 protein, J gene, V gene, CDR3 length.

CDR3 protein: CSARGLNGNEQFF
J gene: TRBJ2-1
V gene: TRBV20-1
CDR3 length: 13

CDR3 protein: CSARSVTSGYTDTQYF
J gene: TRBJ2-3
V gene: TRBV20-1
CDR3 length: 16

CDR3 protein: CASSRTRSNEKLFF
J gene: TRBJ1-4
V gene: TRBV7-2
CDR3 length: 14

CDR3 protein: CATSATSAPNTGELFF
J gene: TRBJ2-2
V gene: TRBV24-1
CDR3 length: 16

CDR3 protein: CASRKQGHSPLHF
J gene: TRBJ1-6
V gene: TRBV6-1
CDR3 length: 13

CDR3 protein: CASSEGLIYEQYF
J gene: TRBJ2-7
V gene: TRBV5-1
CDR3 length: 13

CDR3 protein: CASSGRTGRDNEQFF
J gene: TRBJ2-1
V gene: TRBV11-3
CDR3 length: 15

CDR3 protein: CASSLAGALGKNIQYF
J gene: TRBJ2-4
V gene: TRBV7-2
CDR3 length: 16

CDR3 protein: CASSGSGRNSPLHF
J gene: TRBJ1-6
V gene: TRBV9
CDR3 length: 14

CDR3 protein: CARSLGQKDSQETQYF
J gene: TRBJ2-5
V gene: TRBV5-3
CDR3 length: 16

CDR3 protein: CSARTTRTSYTEAFF
J gene: TRBJ1-1
V gene: TRBV20-1
CDR3 length: 15

CDR3 protein: CASSRLARLESYEQYF
J gene: TRBJ2-7
V gene: TRBV28
CDR3 length: 16

CDR3 protein: CSVEGSGRAKQYF
J gene: TRBJ2-7
V gene: TRBV29-1
CDR3 length: 13

CDR3 protein: CASSNSGANVLTF
J gene: TRBJ2-6
V gene: TRBV12-3/TRBV12-4
CDR3 length: 13

CDR3 protein: CSAAGVQETQYF
J gene: TRBJ2-5
V gene: TRBV20-1
CDR3 length: 12

CDR3 protein: CASSQEFGRGGRTYNEQFF
J gene: TRBJ2-1
V gene: TRBV4-2
CDR3 length: 19

CDR3 protein: CASSSLQGATGEAFF
J gene: TRBJ1-1
V gene: TRBV11-2
CDR3 length: 15

CDR3 protein: CASSYNPGGGIEKLFF
J gene: TRBJ1-4
V gene: TRBV6-5
CDR3 length: 16

CDR3 protein: CSVLVGSNEQYF
J gene: TRBJ2-7
V gene: TRBV29-1
CDR3 length: 12

CDR3 protein: CASSLAGDDSPLHF
J gene: TRBJ1-6
V gene: TRBV5-5
CDR3 length: 14

CDR3 protein: CSARTPLAGPETQYF
J gene: TRBJ2-5
V gene: TRBV20-1
CDR3 length: 15

CDR3 protein: CASRQTVETQYF
J gene: TRBJ2-5
V gene: TRBV2
CDR3 length: 12

CDR3 protein: CSVEVHGTGTDTQYF
J gene: TRBJ2-3
V gene: TRBV29-1
CDR3 length: 15

CDR3 protein: CASSLRPGVGYGYTF
J gene: TRBJ1-2
V gene: TRBV27
CDR3 length: 15

CDR3 protein: CASSELLDEQFF
J gene: TRBJ2-1
V gene: TRBV6-1
CDR3 length: 12

CDR3 protein: CASSFFGAQETQYF
J gene: TRBJ2-5
V gene: TRBV5-1
CDR3 length: 14

CDR3 protein: CASSPEGQLETQYF
J gene: TRBJ2-5
V gene: TRBV9
CDR3 length: 14

CDR3 protein: CASSLNRGVHNEQFF
J gene: TRBJ2-1
V gene: TRBV5-5
CDR3 length: 15

CDR3 protein: CASSLDRGIGEQYF
J gene: TRBJ2-7
V gene: TRBV5-1
CDR3 length: 14

CDR3 protein: CATSDLNRGQETQYF
J gene: TRBJ2-5
V gene: TRBV24-1
CDR3 length: 15

CDR3 protein: CSGRTGISEQYF
J gene: TRBJ2-7
V gene: TRBV29-1
CDR3 length: 12

CDR3 protein: CASSLGQASYGYTF
J gene: TRBJ1-2
V gene: TRBV5-1
CDR3 length: 14

CDR3 protein: CASSPRTGGYYGYTF
J gene: TRBJ1-2
V gene: TRBV6-1
CDR3 length: 15

CDR3 protein: CASSLERAPDTQYF
J gene: TRBJ2-3
V gene: TRBV5-1
CDR3 length: 14

CDR3 protein: CASSSRRVTDTQYF
J gene: TRBJ2-3
V gene: TRBV5-4
CDR3 length: 14

CDR3 protein: CASSSVGAGGYTF
J gene: TRBJ1-2
V gene: TRBV5-6
CDR3 length: 13

CDR3 protein: CASNRDRGREQYF
J gene: TRBJ2-7
V gene: TRBV5-1
CDR3 length: 13

CDR3 protein: CASSRTSGEGYEQYF
J gene: TRBJ2-7
V gene: TRBV19
CDR3 length: 15

CDR3 protein: CASSQEGRQGPYF
J gene: TRBJ2-7
V gene: TRBV3-1
CDR3 length: 13

CDR3 protein: CASTRSNNEQFF
J gene: TRBJ2-1
V gene: TRBV6-1
CDR3 length: 12

CDR3 protein: CASSSRTQTLYEQYF
J gene: TRBJ2-7
V gene: TRBV11-2
CDR3 length: 15